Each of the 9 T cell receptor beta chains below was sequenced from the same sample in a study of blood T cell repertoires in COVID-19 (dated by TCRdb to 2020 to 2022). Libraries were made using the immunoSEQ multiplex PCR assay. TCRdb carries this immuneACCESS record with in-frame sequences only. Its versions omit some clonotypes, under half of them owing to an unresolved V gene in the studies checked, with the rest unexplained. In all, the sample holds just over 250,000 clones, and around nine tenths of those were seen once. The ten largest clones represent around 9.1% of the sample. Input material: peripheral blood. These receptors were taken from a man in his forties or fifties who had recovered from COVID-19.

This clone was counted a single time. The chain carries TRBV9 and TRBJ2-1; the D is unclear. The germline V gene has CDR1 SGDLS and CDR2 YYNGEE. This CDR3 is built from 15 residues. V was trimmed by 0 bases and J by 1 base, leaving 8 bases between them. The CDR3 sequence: CASSVGVLSYNEQFF. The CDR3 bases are TGTGCCAGCAGCGTAGGAGTATTATCCTACAATGAGCAGTTCTTC. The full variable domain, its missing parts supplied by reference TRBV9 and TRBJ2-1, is DSGVTQTPKHLITATGQRVTLRCSPRSGDLSVYWYQQSLDQGLQFLIQYYNGEERAKGNILERFSAQQFPDLHSELNLSSLELGDSALYFCASSVGVLSYNEQFFGPGTRLTVL.

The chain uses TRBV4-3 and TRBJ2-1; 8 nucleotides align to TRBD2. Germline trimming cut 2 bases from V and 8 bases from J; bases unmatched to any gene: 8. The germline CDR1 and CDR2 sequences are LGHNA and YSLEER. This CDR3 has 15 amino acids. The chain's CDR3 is CASSQLGLGADEQFF. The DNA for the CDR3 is TGCGCCAGCAGCCAATTGGGACTAGGGGCCGATGAGCAGTTCTTC.

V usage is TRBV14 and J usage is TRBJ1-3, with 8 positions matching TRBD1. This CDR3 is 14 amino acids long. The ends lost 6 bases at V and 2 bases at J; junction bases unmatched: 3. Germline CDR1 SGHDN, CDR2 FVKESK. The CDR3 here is CASSRTGTGNTIYF. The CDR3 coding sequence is TGTGCCAGCAGTCGGACAGGGACTGGAAACACCATATATTTT.

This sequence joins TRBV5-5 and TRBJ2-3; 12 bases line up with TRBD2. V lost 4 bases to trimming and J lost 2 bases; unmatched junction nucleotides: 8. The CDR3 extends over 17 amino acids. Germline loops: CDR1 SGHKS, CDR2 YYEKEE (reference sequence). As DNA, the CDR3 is TGTGCCAGCAGCCACCGGACTAGCGGGACTAACACAGATACGCAGTATTTT. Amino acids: CASSHRTSGTNTDTQYF.

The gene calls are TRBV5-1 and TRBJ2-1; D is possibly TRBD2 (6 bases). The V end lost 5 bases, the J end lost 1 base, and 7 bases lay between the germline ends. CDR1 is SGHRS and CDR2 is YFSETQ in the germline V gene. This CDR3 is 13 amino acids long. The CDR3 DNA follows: TGCGCCAGCAGTGGGGGGTCCTACAATGAGCAGTTCTTC. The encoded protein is CASSGGSYNEQFF.

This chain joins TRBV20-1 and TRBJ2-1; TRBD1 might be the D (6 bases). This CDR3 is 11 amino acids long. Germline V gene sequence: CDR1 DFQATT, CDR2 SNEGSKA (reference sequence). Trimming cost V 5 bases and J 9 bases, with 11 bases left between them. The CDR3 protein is CSAAQGPEQFF. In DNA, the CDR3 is TGCAGTGCTGCACAGGGACCTGAGCAGTTCTTC.

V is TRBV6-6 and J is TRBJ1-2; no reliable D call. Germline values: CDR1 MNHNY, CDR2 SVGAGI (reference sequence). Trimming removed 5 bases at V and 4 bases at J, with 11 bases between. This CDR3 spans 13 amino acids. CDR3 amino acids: CASSVLQSYGYTF. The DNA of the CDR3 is TGTGCCAGCAGTGTCCTACAGAGCTATGGCTACACCTTC.

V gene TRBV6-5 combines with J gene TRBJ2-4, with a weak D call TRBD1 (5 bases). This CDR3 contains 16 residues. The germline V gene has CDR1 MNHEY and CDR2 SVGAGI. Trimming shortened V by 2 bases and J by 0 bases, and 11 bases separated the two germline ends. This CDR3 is CASSYSMGLAKNIQYF. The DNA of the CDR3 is TGTGCCAGCAGTTACAGTATGGGGCTAGCCAAAAACATTCAGTACTTC.

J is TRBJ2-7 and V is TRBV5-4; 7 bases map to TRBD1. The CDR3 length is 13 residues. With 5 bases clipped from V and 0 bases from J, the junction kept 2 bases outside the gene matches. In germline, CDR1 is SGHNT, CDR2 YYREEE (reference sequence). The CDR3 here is CASRRDSSYEQYF. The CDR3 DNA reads TGTGCCAGCAGGAGGGACAGCTCCTACGAGCAGTACTTC.